What follows is one TCR beta chain and its context. These data come from a study of blood T cell repertoires in COVID-19. The assay was immunoSEQ multiplex PCR, and TCRdb's table has in-frame clones only and misses some. The repertoire includes some 130,000 clones, about 89% of them detected once, and roughly an eighth sits in the top ten. CDR3 size: 14 residues. Germline trimming cut 2 bases from V and 5 bases from J; bases unmatched to any gene: 1. Germline lookup yields CDR1 GTSNPN and CDR2 SVGIG (reference sequence). The receptor comes from a woman aged 65 to 85 with COVID-19, enrolled during active disease. Source material: peripheral blood. The chain is built from TRBV30 and TRBJ1-4; 11 bases are shared with TRBD1. This CDR3 reads CAWSRDRGNEKLFF. The CDR3 DNA reads TGTGCCTGGAGTCGGGACAGGGGGAATGAAAAACTGTTTTTT.